This entry lists 26 T cell receptor beta chains sequenced from one sample in a study of tumor-infiltrating lymphocytes in primary liver carcinoma. A constant-region primer served to make TCR beta cDNA from roughly 500 ng total RNA. Nested multiplex PCR, run for three rounds with slightly modified ARM-PCR, yielded TCR beta libraries. The study ran its first two PCR rounds for 9 to 10 cycles each, using TRBV1-TRBV30 forward primers and a C-beta reverse primer. TCRdb ran MiXCR on the multiplex PCR reads and lists one entry per CDR3 protein. Of more than 95,000 distinct CDR3 sequences in the sample, 60% to 80% are singletons; the top ten hold 7% to 10%. Unsorted bulk tissue of about 17-32 mg yielded co-extracted RNA and DNA. Sequences were obtained from liver tumor tissue from sampling region 3. Subset noted: tumor region T3, left-lateral pole. The receptors stem from a woman aged 60-75 years with primary liver carcinoma and hepatitis B virus infection.

This clonotype was seen many times. The J gene is TRBJ2-7, the V gene TRBV30; no firm D call. This CDR3 has 14 amino acids. Trimming pared 4 bases from V and 4 bases from J, leaving 17 bases between. The germline CDR1 and CDR2 sequences are GTSNPN and SVGIG (reference sequence). CDR3 protein: CAWTMRSRRYEQYF. The CDR3 DNA reads as TGTGCCTGGACTATGAGGAGTCGCCGGTACGAGCAGTACTTC.

Ten or more counts support this clonotype. The chain couples TRBV5-4 to TRBJ2-1; possible D gene TRBD2, 6 bases. This CDR3 has 16 amino acids. The germline CDR1 and CDR2 sequences are SGHNT and YYREEE (reference sequence). Trimming cost V 2 bases and J 7 bases, with 19 bases left between them. CDR3 in amino acids: CASSFGAGRAQNEQFF. In nucleotides, the CDR3 is TGTGCCAGCAGCTTTGGCGCGGGAAGGGCGCAAAATGAGCAGTTCTTC.

About this clonotype itself: Because the CDR3 is missing its conserved closing phenylalanine or tryptophan, this is likely a read error. This chain links TRBV11-3 with TRBJ2-1; 9 bases are shared with TRBD2. CDR3 size: 18 residues. CDR1 SGHNT and CDR2 YENEEA come from the germline V gene. CDR3 coding DNA: TGTGTCAGCAGCTTAGATCAAGGCGGGAGGGCCGGCTACAATGAGCAGTTCCTC. Protein product: CVSSLDQGGRAGYNEQFL.

A note on this clonotype: This may be a read error, as it is one base from a much larger clone. V gene TRBV7-9 combines with J gene TRBJ1-4; possibly TRBD1 for D (6 bases). Germline CDR1 SEHNR, CDR2 FQNEAQ (reference sequence). This CDR3 comprises 15 residues. CDR3 in DNA: TGTGCCAGCAGCGTGCGGACAGACCTTAATGAAGAACTGTTTTTT. Its protein is CASSVRTDLNEELFF.

Comment on this clonotype: Here the CDR3 omits its conserved ending phenylalanine or tryptophan, so a read error is the likely source. The V and J genes are TRBV11-2 and TRBJ2-5; 8 bases map to TRBD2. Germline V gives CDR1 SGHAT, CDR2 FQNNGV. Losses at the gene ends were 1 base for V and 4 bases for J; bases not matched to a gene: 8. The CDR3 is 16 residues long. As DNA, the CDR3 is TGTGCCAGCAGCTTAGGATCGGCTAGCGGGCGAGAGACCCAGTACCTC. Translated: CASSLGSASGRETQYL.

About this clonotype itself: With a much larger clone just one base away, this may be a read error. The chain has TRBV4-1 and TRBJ2-4; weak D call: TRBD2 (6 bases). Germline V gene sequence: CDR1 MGHRA, CDR2 YSYEKL. V was clipped by 0 bases and J by 5 bases, with 17 bases between them. The CDR3 is 17 amino acids. The DNA of the CDR3 is TGCGCCAGCAGCCAAGAAAAGGGAAGCGGGCTGCAAAACATTCAGTACTTC. This gives the protein CASSQEKGSGLQNIQYF.

Concerning this clonotype: A read error is possible here, since a much larger clone lies one base away. V usage is TRBV28 and J usage is TRBJ2-7; TRBD2 aligns across 8 bases. CDR1 and CDR2 from the germline V gene are MDHEN and SYDVKM. The CDR3 consists of 16 residues. The chain's CDR3 is CANSFFQAGVRNEQYF. CDR3 coding DNA: TGTGCCAACAGTTTTTTCCAAGCGGGAGTAAGAAACGAGCAGTACTTC.

The chain is built from TRBV6-1 and TRBJ2-7; TRBD1 matches 7 bases. Germline CDR1 and CDR2: MNHNS and SASEGT. CDR3 length: 13 amino acids. V shed 8 bases and J 7 bases; nucleotides not matched to a gene: 11. The CDR3 DNA reads as TGTGCCAGCTGTCCCTGGACAGGATGGGAGCAGTACTTC. As protein: CASCPWTGWEQYF.

Regarding this clonotype: The conserved phenylalanine or tryptophan normally closing the CDR3 is absent here, so this likely arose from a read error. The chain has TRBV29-1 and TRBJ1-2; D gene uncertain. The germline V gene encodes CDR1 SQVTM and CDR2 ANQGSEA. V was clipped by 3 bases and J by 8 bases, with 16 bases between them. There are 13 residues in the CDR3. CDR3 loop: CSVETSRRPGYTL. The CDR3 DNA sequence: TGCAGCGTTGAGACAAGTAGAAGACCGGGCTACACCTTA.

Of note for this clonotype: Just one base apart from a much larger clone, this may be a read error. The rearrangement joins TRBV7-8 to TRBJ2-3, with D hard to call. CDR1 and CDR2 from the germline V gene are SGHVS and FQNEAQ. The CDR3 length is 14 residues. DNA of the CDR3: TGTGCCAGCATCTTAGCCTGGGGCACAGATACGCAGTATTTT. This translates into CASILAWGTDTQYF.

A few counts support this clonotype. This may be a read error: a much more frequent sequence differs by one nucleotide. The chain combines TRBV6-1 with TRBJ1-2, with D possibly being TRBD1 (5 bases). The germline CDR1 and CDR2 sequences are MNHNS and SASEGT. V lost 8 bases and J lost 10, with 23 bases in between. CDR3 length: 14 amino acids. This CDR3 reads CASSPGWSADDYTF. The CDR3, as DNA: TGTGCCAGCTCGCCAGGGTGGTCAGCGGATGACTACACCTTC.

Comments on this clonotype: This clone may be a read error of a much larger clone one base away. V usage is TRBV12-3 or TRBV12-4 and J usage is TRBJ2-5, with D possibly being TRBD1 (6 bases). Trimming took off 6 bases at V and 1 base at J, with 9 bases between the two ends. This CDR3 region has 13 residues. The CDR3 reads CASRDRTQETQYF. CDR3 in DNA: TGTGCCAGCAGGGACAGAACCCAAGAGACCCAGTACTTC.

This clonotype was counted between two and nine times. Compared with germline, one end of the junction differs, possibly owing to a read error. The gene calls are TRBV15 and TRBJ2-4; no definite D call. Germline-derived CDR1 and CDR2 are LNHNV and YYDKDF (reference sequence). This CDR3 has 14 amino acids. The CDR3 is CATSSQTDRLVQYF. Here the CDR3 DNA reads TGTGCCACCAGCAGTCAAACCGACCGTCTAGTTCAGTACTTT.

The J gene is TRBJ1-5, the V gene TRBV28, with a weak D call TRBD1 (6 bases). Germline V gene lookup returns CDR1 MDHEN and CDR2 SYDVKM. The length of the CDR3 is 13 residues. V lost 3 bases, J lost 6 bases, and 9 bases lay in between. The CDR3 spells CASSFPGVQPQHF. The DNA of the CDR3 is TGTGCCAGCAGTTTTCCAGGGGTTCAGCCCCAGCATTTT.

About this clonotype: One junction end disagrees with the germline gene, perhaps due to a read error. The V and J genes are TRBV6-1 and TRBJ2-1; 11 bases line up with TRBD2. The CDR3 sequence is 15 residues long. Germline lookup yields CDR1 MNHNS and CDR2 SASEGT. The CDR3 sequence is CAGTLGTSGYNVQFF. CDR3 nucleotide sequence: TGTGCCGGCACCCTCGGGACTAGCGGTTACAATGTGCAGTTCTTC.

This clonotype was observed at least ten times. The rearrangement joins TRBV4-2 to TRBJ2-1; 7 bases are shared with TRBD2. V was pared by 0 bases and J by 3 bases, with 8 bases of the junction left unmatched. CDR1 LGHNA and CDR2 YNFKEQ come from the germline V gene. The CDR3 extends over 17 amino acids. The CDR3 spells CASSQDLVAGDYNEQFF. CDR3 sequence (DNA): TGTGCCAGCAGCCAAGATCTGGTCGCGGGGGACTACAATGAGCAGTTCTTC.

A note on this clonotype: This may be a read error: a much more frequent sequence differs by one nucleotide. V usage is TRBV13 and J usage is TRBJ2-7, with D perhaps being TRBD1 or TRBD2 (5 bases each). Germline lookup yields CDR1 PRHDT and CDR2 FYEKMQ (reference sequence). V lost 5 bases to trimming and J lost 2 bases, with 13 bases between them. The CDR3 has 14 amino acids. Here the CDR3 DNA reads TGTGCCAGCAGCGAGGGACGTAGAACCTACGAGCAGTACTTC. It codes for CASSEGRRTYEQYF.

About this clonotype itself: Relative to the germline gene, one junction end is altered; a read error may explain this. V and J are TRBV6-1 and TRBJ1-2; perhaps TRBD1 as D (5 bases). CDR3 length: 15 amino acids. The germline V gene encodes CDR1 MNHNS and CDR2 SASEGT. Written as DNA, the CDR3 is TGTGTCAGCAGTGAAGTGGACTCAGGGTCCTATGGCTACACCTTC. The encoded protein is CVSSEVDSGSYGYTF.

There are many counts of this clonotype. This rearrangement joins TRBV29-1 to TRBJ1-5; 7 bases are a match to TRBD1. V was clipped by 5 bases and J by 7 bases; unmatched bases: 8. This CDR3 has 13 residues. Germline lookup yields CDR1 SQVTM and CDR2 ANQGSEA. CDR3 protein: CSVREGARQPQHF. The CDR3 coding sequence is TGCAGCGTTAGGGAGGGGGCGAGACAGCCCCAGCATTTT.

With regard to this clonotype: A much larger clone differs from this one at a single base, so this may be a read error. V and J are TRBV5-8 and TRBJ1-5; 8 bases map to TRBD1. Germline CDR1 reads SGHTS; CDR2 reads YDEGEE. V trimming: 8 bases; J trimming: 14 bases; junction bases outside the gene matches: 18. The CDR3 is 14 residues long. The CDR3 DNA sequence: TGTGCCAGGAGCCGGTCCCGGGACAGGTCCCCTAAGCATTTT. Its translation is CARSRSRDRSPKHF. The whole variable domain, remainder taken from reference TRBV5-8 and TRBJ1-5, is EAGVTQSPTHLIKTRGQQATLRCSPISGHTSVYWYQQALGLGLQFLLWYDEGEERNRGNFPPRFSGRQFPNYSSELNVNALELEDSALYLCARSRSRDRSPKHFGDGTRLSIL.

This clonotype was seen many times. The CDR3 reads CASSWDGRNGYTF. In DNA form, the CDR3 reads TGTGCCAGCAGTTGGGACGGCCGCAATGGCTACACCTTC. The chain carries TRBV5-5 and TRBJ1-2, with D maybe TRBD1 (5 bases). Trimming removed 5 bases at V and 6 bases at J, with 14 bases between. CDR3 length equals 13 residues. Looked up from germline, CDR1 is SGHKS and CDR2 is YYEKEE (reference sequence). The whole variable domain, filled in from reference TRBV5-5 and TRBJ1-2, reads DAGVTQSPTHLIKTRGQQVTLRCSPISGHKSVSWYQQVLGQGPQFIFQYYEKEERGRGNFPDRFSARQFPNYSSELNVNALLLGDSALYLCASSWDGRNGYTFGSGTRLTVV.

This clonotype has ten or more counts. The rearrangement joins TRBV6-2 or TRBV6-3 to TRBJ2-7; TRBD2 matches at 12 bases. This CDR3 is 20 amino acids long. V lost 2 bases, J lost 6 bases, and 20 bases stayed unmatched. In germline, CDR1 is MNHEY, CDR2 SVGEGT. The CDR3 DNA reads as TGTGCCAGCAGTTACCTTGGACAGGGTTTGACTAGCGGGAGAATGGCCGAGCAGTACTTC. Amino acid sequence: CASSYLGQGLTSGRMAEQYF.

Remarks on this clonotype: This may come from a read error, since a much larger clone is one base off. V is TRBV5-5 and J is TRBJ2-3, with 9 bases matching TRBD2. CDR1 and CDR2 from the germline V gene are SGHKS and YYEKEE (reference sequence). The ends lost 4 bases at V and 5 bases at J; junction bases unmatched: 8. This CDR3 is built from 15 residues. In DNA form, the CDR3 reads TGTGCCAGCAGCGTACTAACTAGCGGGTTAGATACGCAGTATTTT. It codes for CASSVLTSGLDTQYF. The full variable domain, in which reference TRBV5-5 and TRBJ2-3 provide the parts outside the CDR3, is DAGVTQSPTHLIKTRGQQVTLRCSPISGHKSVSWYQQVLGQGPQFIFQYYEKEERGRGNFPDRFSARQFPNYSSELNVNALLLGDSALYLCASSVLTSGLDTQYFGPGTRLTVL.

In regard to this clonotype: With a much larger clone just one base away, this may be a read error. This chain connects TRBV6-2 or TRBV6-3 to TRBJ2-1; 7 bases align to TRBD1. Germline CDR1 is MNHEY and CDR2 is SVGEGT. The CDR3 contains 16 residues. This CDR3 is CVSSFNSQGRDNEQFF. The CDR3, as DNA: TGTGTCAGCAGTTTCAACTCACAGGGGCGCGACAATGAGCAGTTCTTC.

A remark on this clonotype: The conserved closing phenylalanine or tryptophan is absent in this CDR3, likely reflecting a read error. The rearrangement uses TRBV11-2 and TRBJ2-3; D is undetermined. The germline gives CDR1 SGHAT, CDR2 FQNNGV. The CDR3 length is 14 residues. Trimming took 7 bases from V and 5 from J, leaving 16 bases between them. CDR3 protein: CASNLGSNLDTQYL. The DNA for the CDR3 is TGTGCCAGCAACTTGGGTAGTAATTTAGATACGCAGTATCTT.

This clonotype was seen a few times. No conserved phenylalanine or tryptophan is present at the end of the CDR3, so a read error is the likely explanation. The J gene is TRBJ2-2, the V gene TRBV30, with 7 bases identical to TRBD1. The CDR3 has 14 residues. The germline gives CDR1 GTSNPN, CDR2 SVGIG (reference sequence). CDR3 loop: CAWSGTGVAGELFS. The CDR3 DNA reads TGTGCCTGGAGTGGAACAGGGGTGGCCGGGGAACTGTTTTCT.